The T cell receptor (beta chain) under discussion was sequenced for a study of T cell responses to AZD1222 COVID-19 vaccine. Turning to the study itself: Pooled together were second doses at about 4 or about 12 weeks.

Findings and limits, study-wide: Across spike, vaccine-associated CD4 TCRs were found, dominant at 160-218 and 743-854. Donors were mostly white British, more females; clonal diversity possibly underestimated.

This clone was seen only once. No antigen is known for it. Sequencing was performed with immunoSEQ multiplex PCR; in TCRdb, only in-frame clones are kept and a portion is missing. This table has around 200,000 clones, about 91% appearing once. The starting material was peripheral blood, obtained on day 0 of AZD1222 vaccination. The sequence was collected from an adult in good health.

The CDR3 sequence: CASSASTGNEQYF. As DNA, the CDR3 is TGTGCCAGCTCAGCGTCGACAGGGAACGAGCAGTACTTC. The genes are TRBV18 and TRBJ2-7, with 7 bases matching TRBD1. After removal of 5 bases from V and 5 bases from J, the junction contained 6 bases not matched to a gene. Germline assignment: CDR1 KGHSH and CDR2 LQKENI. This CDR3 contains 13 residues. The complete variable domain, with remaining parts taken from reference TRBV18 and TRBJ2-7, reads NAGVMQNPRHLVRRRGQEARLRCSPMKGHSHVYWYRQLPEEGLKFMVYLQKENIIDESGMPKERFSAEFPKEGPSILRIQQVVRGDSAAYFCASSASTGNEQYFGPGTRLTVT.